This TCR beta chain was obtained from a study of cytomegalovirus exposure and HLA in healthy donors. Overall study context: Both the 100 to 150 validation repertoires and the approximately 700 first-cohort repertoires used the same platform, as reported by a later analysis.

Generated by immunoSEQ multiplex PCR, the TCRdb table keeps only in-frame clones and is missing some. The profile shows about 260,000 clones, around 90% of them singletons. Germline lookup yields CDR1 SGDLS and CDR2 YYNGEE. The CDR3 totals 12 residues. The ends were cut back, 0 bases at V and 7 bases at J, with 7 bases in the middle. This clonotype was sampled from a woman under 40 in good health and CMV-seronegative. J is TRBJ1-1 and V is TRBV9; D is perhaps TRBD1 (5 bases). Sequenced material: PBMCs. The CDR3 DNA reads as TGTGCCAGCAGCGTAGTGGGGGGTGAAGCTTTCTTT. This translates into CASSVVGGEAFF.